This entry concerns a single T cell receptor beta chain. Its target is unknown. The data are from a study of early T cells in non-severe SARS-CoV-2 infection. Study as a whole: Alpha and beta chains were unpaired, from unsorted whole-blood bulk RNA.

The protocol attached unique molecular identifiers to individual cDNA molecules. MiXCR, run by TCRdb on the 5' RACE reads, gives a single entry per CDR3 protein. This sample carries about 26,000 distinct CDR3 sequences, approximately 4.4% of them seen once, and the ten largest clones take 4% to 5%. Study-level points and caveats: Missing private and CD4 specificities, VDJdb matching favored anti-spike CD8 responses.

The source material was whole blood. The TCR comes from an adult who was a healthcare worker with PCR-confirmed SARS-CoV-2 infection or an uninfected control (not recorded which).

This chain's CDR3 is CASSDPTSGSPDTQYF. CDR3 coding DNA: TGTGCCAGCAGCGACCCCACTAGCGGGAGCCCAGATACGCAGTATTTT. V is TRBV7-2 and J is TRBJ2-3; 11 bases map to TRBD2. Germline CDR1 SGHTA, CDR2 FQGNSA. CDR3 length: 16 residues. V gave up 5 bases and J gave up 4 bases; unmatched junction bases: 8.